The sequence of this T cell receptor beta chain was determined in a study of human T cells and chemical hapten exposure. Study at large: All patients underwent weekly scalp dosing with diphenylcyclopropenone for the full roughly 23-week study. DPC (0.01%) was patch tested on the upper back and read at 6 days.

Regarding time point: patch test 2, 6 weeks after DPC sensitization. Treatment: therapeutic diphenylcyclopropenone sensitization with weekly scalp DPC. Study results and caveats: Donor immune responses may differ from healthy people's, since all donors had alopecia.

MiXCR was run by TCRdb on the RACE reads, yielding one entry per CDR3 protein. The sample has under 100,000 distinct CDR3 sequences, roughly an eighth seen once. The germline gives CDR1 SGHAT, CDR2 FQNNGV. This CDR3 region has 13 residues. Trimming took off 10 bases at V and 2 bases at J, with 15 bases between the two ends. For this clonotype: Antigen unknown.

This sample comprised whole blood, obtained in connection with sensitization to the hapten diphenylcyclopropenone (DPC). This clonotype was obtained from a woman in her 40s with alopecia areata. Some clones in this sample may be carry-over from other donors' samples. The genes are TRBV11-2 and TRBJ2-7; D might be TRBD1 (6 bases). CDR3 sequence reads: CATAGTPPYEQYF. CDR3 nucleotides: TGTGCCACAGCAGGGACACCTCCCTACGAGCAGTACTTC. Looking up the rest from reference TRBV11-2 and TRBJ2-7 gives the full variable domain: EAGVAQSPRYKIIEKRQSVAFWCNPISGHATLYWYQQILGQGPKLLIQFQNNGVVDDSQLPKDRFSAERLKGVDSTLKIQPAKLEDSAVYLCATAGTPPYEQYFGPGTRLTVT.